Listed below are T cell receptor beta chains from one sample, sequenced in a study of metastatic and nonmetastatic thyroid tumors. Using MiXCR, TCRdb re-called clones from the PCR reads. This sample has tens of thousands of clones, with around a sixth found just once. Sequenced input: blood. The receptors stem from a female donor with papillary thyroid cancer or a benign thyroid nodule (not recorded which). Some clones in this sample may be carry-over from other donors' samples. CDR3s include the opening cysteine and the closing phenylalanine or tryptophan. The D gene is left open where the match is weak. Clone size, where shown, is once, few, many, or a class for clones that have expanded.

D	V	size	J	DNA	CDR3
NA	TRBV30	NA	TRBJ1-5	TGTGCCTGGAGTGAGGGAATTGATCAGCCCCAGCATTTT	CAWSEGIDQPQHF
TRBD2	TRBV6-2/TRBV6-3	NA	TRBJ2-2	TGTGCCAGCAGTTCCGGGACTAGCTGGAGGGCGGAGACCGGGGAGCTGTTTTTT	CASSSGTSWRAETGELFF
NA	TRBV6-5	NA	TRBJ2-7	TGTGCCAGCTCACCGGACACCTCGTTAGCGACATGCCCCTACGAGCAGTACTTC	CASSPDTSLATCPYEQYF
NA	TRBV7-8	NA	TRBJ2-7	TGTGCCAGTCCCCGATGGGGGAAGGTTTACGAGCAGTATTTC	CASPRWGKVYEQYF
TRBD2	TRBV6-1	NA	TRBJ2-3	TGTTCCAGCAGGGGGTTAGCGGGAGTTGCAGATACGCAGTATTTT	CSSRGLAGVADTQYF
NA	TRBV2	NA	TRBJ1-1	TGTGCCAGCTTACAGGACAGCTACATGAACACTGAAGCTTTCTTT	CASLQDSYMNTEAFF
NA	TRBV5-1	many	TRBJ1-2	TGCGCCAGCAGCTTGGGTTTGGGGGCTGGCTATGGCTACACCTTC	CASSLGLGAGYGYTF
TRBD2	TRBV9	many	TRBJ2-2	TGTGCCAGCAGCGCGACTAGCGCGAACACCGGGGAGCTGTTTTTT	CASSATSANTGELFF
NA	TRBV20-1	many	TRBJ2-2	TGCAGTGCTTATGCTCCCAGGGCGGGCGGGGAGCTGTTTTTT	CSAYAPRAGGELFF
TRBD1	TRBV20-1	many	TRBJ1-6	TGCAGTGCTCGTATTAGGACAGGACCTATTAGCTCCTATAATTCACCCCTCCACTTT	CSARIRTGPISSYNSPLHF
TRBD2	TRBV28	many	TRBJ2-1	TGTGCCAGCAGTTTTAGCGGGAGCAGCTATGAGCAGTTCTTC	CASSFSGSSYEQFF
TRBD1	TRBV11-1	once	TRBJ2-7	TGTGCCAGCAGCCCGCCCGGGACAGCGGACTCCTACGAGCAGTACTTC	CASSPPGTADSYEQYF
NA	TRBV28	many	TRBJ2-2	TGTGCCAGCTGGTTTGGGGGAGCCGCAACCGGGGAGCTGTTTTTT	CASWFGGAATGELFF
TRBD2	TRBV5-6	many	TRBJ2-1	TGTGCCAGCAGCCCCTATGGGGGGGGGAAGGGGTACAATGAGCAGTTCTTC	CASSPYGGGKGYNEQFF
NA	TRBV27	many	TRBJ2-5	TGTGCCAGCAAGACGGGGGAGACCCAGTACTTC	CASKTGETQYF
NA	TRBV20-1	few	TRBJ1-5	TGCAGTGCCGCGTACAGCTCGAGGAGGCATCAGCCCCAGCATTTT	CSAAYSSRRHQPQHF
TRBD1	TRBV5-1	many	TRBJ2-1	TGCGCCAGCAGCCTGGGCGCAGGGGGAAATGTGAATGAGCAGTTCTTC	CASSLGAGGNVNEQFF
NA	TRBV6-1	NA	TRBJ1-5	TGTGCCAGCAGAACGGGATTCTATAGCAATCATCCGCAGCATTTT	CASRTGFYSNHPQHF
NA	TRBV18	many	TRBJ1-2	TGTGCCAGCTCACCTAACAGGGCGACTAACTATGGCTACACCTTC	CASSPNRATNYGYTF
NA	TRBV28	many	TRBJ1-1	TGTGCCAGCAGTCCTCCCGAGTACACTGAAGCTTTCTTT	CASSPPEYTEAFF
TRBD1	TRBV6-2/TRBV6-3	NA	TRBJ1-6	TGTGCCAGCAGTAACTCCGCGACAGGGAGCTCCTATAATTCACCCCTCCACTTT	CASSNSATGSSYNSPLHF
NA	TRBV7-3	few	TRBJ1-1	TGTGCCAGCAGCTTAGGCCAGGGAGCTTTCTTT	CASSLGQGAFF
NA	TRBV18	many	TRBJ1-3	TGTGCCAGCTCACCGGGGACTGGAAACACCATATATTTT	CASSPGTGNTIYF
NA	TRBV4-1	many	TRBJ1-2	TGCGCCAGCAGCCAAAAGGGAGATGGCTACACCTTC	CASSQKGDGYTF
TRBD2	TRBV9	many	TRBJ2-3	TGTGCCAGCAGCGCCGAAGGGACTAGCGGGCCCGACACAGATACGCAGTATTTT	CASSAEGTSGPDTDTQYF